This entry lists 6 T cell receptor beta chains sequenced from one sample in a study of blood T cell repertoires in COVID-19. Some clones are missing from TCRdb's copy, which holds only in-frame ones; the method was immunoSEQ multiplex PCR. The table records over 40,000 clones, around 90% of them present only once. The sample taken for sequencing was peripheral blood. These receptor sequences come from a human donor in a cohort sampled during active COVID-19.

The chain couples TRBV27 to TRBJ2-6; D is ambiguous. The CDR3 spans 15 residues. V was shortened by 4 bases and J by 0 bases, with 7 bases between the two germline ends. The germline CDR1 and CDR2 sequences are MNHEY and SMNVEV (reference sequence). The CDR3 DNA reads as TGTGCCAGCAGTTCCCGTAACTCTGGGGCCAACGTCCTGACTTTC. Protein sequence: CASSSRNSGANVLTF.

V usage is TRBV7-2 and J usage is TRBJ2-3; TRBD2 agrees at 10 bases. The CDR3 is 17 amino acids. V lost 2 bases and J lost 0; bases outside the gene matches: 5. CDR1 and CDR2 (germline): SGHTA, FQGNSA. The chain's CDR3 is CASSLMASGRSTDTQYF. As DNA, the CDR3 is TGTGCCAGCAGCTTAATGGCTAGCGGGAGAAGCACAGATACGCAGTATTTT.

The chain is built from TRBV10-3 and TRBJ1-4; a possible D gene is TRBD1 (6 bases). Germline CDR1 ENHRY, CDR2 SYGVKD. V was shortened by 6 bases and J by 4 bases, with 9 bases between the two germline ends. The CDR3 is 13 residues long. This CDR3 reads CAIRPGDNEKLFF. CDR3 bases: TGTGCCATCAGGCCAGGGGATAATGAAAAACTGTTTTTT.

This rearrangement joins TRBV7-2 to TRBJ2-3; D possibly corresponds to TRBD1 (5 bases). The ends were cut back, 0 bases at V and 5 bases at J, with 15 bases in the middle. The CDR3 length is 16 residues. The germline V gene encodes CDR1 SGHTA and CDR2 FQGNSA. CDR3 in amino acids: CASSLAGQGWRDTQYF. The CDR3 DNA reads TGTGCCAGCAGCTTAGCGGGGCAGGGTTGGAGAGATACGCAGTATTTT.

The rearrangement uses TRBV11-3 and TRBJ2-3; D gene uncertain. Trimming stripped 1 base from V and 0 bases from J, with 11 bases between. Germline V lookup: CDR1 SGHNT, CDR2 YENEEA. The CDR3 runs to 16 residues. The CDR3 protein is CASSLATRASTDTQYF. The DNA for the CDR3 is TGTGCCAGCAGCTTAGCGACTCGTGCTAGCACAGATACGCAGTATTTT. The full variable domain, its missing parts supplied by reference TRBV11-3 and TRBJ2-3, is EAGVVQSPRYKIIEKKQPVAFWCNPISGHNTLYWYLQNLGQGPELLIRYENEEAVDDSQLPKDRFSAERLKGVDSTLKIQPAELGDSAVYLCASSLATRASTDTQYFGPGTRLTVL.

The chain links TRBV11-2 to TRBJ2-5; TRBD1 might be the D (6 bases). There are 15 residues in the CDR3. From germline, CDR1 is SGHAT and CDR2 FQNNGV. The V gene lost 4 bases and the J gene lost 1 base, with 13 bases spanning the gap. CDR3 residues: CASSWGRSRQETQYF. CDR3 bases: TGTGCCAGCAGCTGGGGGCGAAGCCGCCAAGAGACCCAGTACTTC.